This passage covers 21 T cell receptor beta chains from one sample sequenced in a study of OX40 agonist ivuxolimab in advanced cancers. Repertoires were generated with immunoSEQ multiplex PCR, while TCRdb's copy carries only in-frame clones and drops some. The profile shows around 72,000 clones, about nine tenths of them singletons. Sequenced material: CD4+ or CD8+ T cells sorted from blood, taken in a trial of the OX40 agonist ivuxolimab. These receptors were collected from an adult with an advanced solid tumor such as melanoma, head and neck, liver or kidney cancer.

The sample holds one count of this clone. V and J are TRBV9 and TRBJ1-5; D is unresolved. The CDR3 spans 14 residues. Trimming cost V 1 base and J 4 bases, with 9 bases left between them. Germline V gene data show CDR1 as SGDLS and CDR2 as YYNGEE. The CDR3 sequence: CASSVRAENQPQHF. For the CDR3, the DNA is TGTGCCAGCAGCGTAAGGGCCGAAAATCAGCCCCAGCATTTT.

The V call is TRBV11-3, the J call TRBJ2-3; D remains unclear. Trimming left V 3 bases short and J 3 bases short, with 13 bases between. This CDR3 comprises 15 residues. In germline, CDR1 is SGHNT, CDR2 YENEEA. CDR3 DNA sequence: TGTGCCAGCAGCTTGGATGCGAGCAGAACAGATACGCAGTATTTT. As protein: CASSLDASRTDTQYF. The whole variable domain, remainder taken from reference TRBV11-3 and TRBJ2-3, is EAGVVQSPRYKIIEKKQPVAFWCNPISGHNTLYWYLQNLGQGPELLIRYENEEAVDDSQLPKDRFSAERLKGVDSTLKIQPAELGDSAVYLCASSLDASRTDTQYFGPGTRLTVL.

The chain employs TRBV4-3 and TRBJ1-2, with D possibly TRBD1 on 6 matching bases. The CDR3 is made up of 13 amino acids. The germline V gene encodes CDR1 LGHNA and CDR2 YSLEER. V dropped 0 bases and J dropped 7 bases, with 9 bases sitting between them. The CDR3 DNA sequence: TGCGCCAGCAGCCAAGAACAGGGCTCTGGCTACACCTTC. It is translated as CASSQEQGSGYTF.

The chain is built from TRBV4-1 and TRBJ2-7; TRBD1 aligns across 12 bases. This CDR3 is built from 16 residues. Looked up from germline, CDR1 is MGHRA and CDR2 is YSYEKL. V shed 4 bases, J shed 2 bases, and the junction held 6 bases outside the gene matches. CDR3 loop: CASSRLGQGATYEQYF. Here the CDR3 DNA reads TGCGCCAGCAGCCGCCTGGGACAGGGGGCAACCTACGAGCAGTACTTC.

The rearrangement links TRBV18 to TRBJ2-3, with 13 bases fitting TRBD2. Germline V gives CDR1 KGHSH, CDR2 LQKENI. With V trimmed by 3 bases and J by 1 base, 4 bases remained unmatched. The CDR3 length is 17 residues. This CDR3 reads CASSPPGLAGGTDTQYF. CDR3 nucleotide sequence: TGTGCCAGCTCACCCCCCGGACTAGCGGGGGGCACAGATACGCAGTATTTT.

J is TRBJ1-2 and V is TRBV6-6; maybe TRBD1 (6 bases). Germline V lookup: CDR1 MNHNY, CDR2 SVGAGI (reference sequence). The CDR3 sequence is 12 residues long. Deletions cut 11 bases from V and 5 bases from J, with 15 bases between. CDR3 residues: CAAGQTGYGYTF. The CDR3 nucleotides read TGTGCCGCTGGACAGACGGGTTATGGCTACACCTTC.

The chain carries TRBV7-3 and TRBJ2-1; D is perhaps TRBD2 (5 bases). The CDR3 covers 15 residues. With 1 base removed from V and 5 bases from J, the gap between germline ends came to 12 bases. Germline V lookup: CDR1 SGHTA, CDR2 FQGTGA. CDR3 nucleotides: TGTGCCAGCAGCTTAAACTCTCCGGGGAACAATGAGCAGTTCTTC. Translation: CASSLNSPGNNEQFF.

The gene calls are TRBV29-1 and TRBJ2-7; possibly TRBD2 for D (5 bases). Looked up from germline, CDR1 is SQVTM and CDR2 is ANQGSEA. The CDR3 is made up of 14 amino acids. Trimming took 1 base from V and 3 from J, leaving 13 bases between them. DNA of the CDR3: TGCAGCGTTGAAGTTAGGGCCAGCGGCTACGAGCAGTACTTC. Protein: CSVEVRASGYEQYF.

This clone was detected only once. This chain connects TRBV21-1 to TRBJ1-2. TRBV21-1 is given as a pseudogene. CDR3 length equals 20 residues. For the CDR3, the DNA is TGTGCCAGCAGCAAAGAACGGGGGCAGGGGAACGAGGAGGGCTTCTATGGCTACACCTTC. Translated, it gives CASSKERGQGNEEGFYGYTF.

This chain connects TRBV18 to TRBJ2-5; D is tentatively TRBD1 or TRBD2 (5 bases each). CDR1 KGHSH and CDR2 LQKENI come from the germline V gene. The CDR3 is made up of 14 amino acids. Trimming cost V 3 bases and J 6 bases, with 14 bases left between them. As DNA, the CDR3 is TGTGCCAGCTCACCGGACGATGGGGGTAAGACCCAGTACTTC. Protein product: CASSPDDGGKTQYF.

This sequence joins TRBV7-3 and TRBJ1-1, with no clear D. This CDR3 has 13 amino acids. The V end was cut by 2 bases, the J end by 1 base, with 5 bases between. In germline, CDR1 is SGHTA, CDR2 FQGTGA. The DNA of the CDR3 is TGTGCCAGCAGCTTACTTCCGAACACTGAAGCTTTCTTT. Translated: CASSLLPNTEAFF.

This sequence joins TRBV6-1 and TRBJ2-2; D gene uncertain. This CDR3 has 13 amino acids. V dropped 6 bases and J dropped 5 bases, with 10 bases sitting between them. Germline loops: CDR1 MNHNS, CDR2 SASEGT. DNA of the CDR3: TGTGCCAGCAGGCCCGACGGGACCGGGGAGCTGTTTTTT. Protein product: CASRPDGTGELFF.

This rearrangement joins TRBV27 to TRBJ1-4, with TRBD1 matching 10 bases. CDR3 length equals 16 residues. V was pared by 6 bases and J by 3 bases, with 7 bases of the junction left unmatched. The germline CDR1 and CDR2 sequences are MNHEY and SMNVEV (reference sequence). The CDR3 DNA reads TGTGCCAGCAGCCGGGACAGGGGAGAGCCTAATGAAAAACTGTTTTTT. This translates into CASSRDRGEPNEKLFF.

The CDR3 sequence is CAWSHRDEAFF. In DNA form, the CDR3 reads TGTGCCTGGAGTCACAGGGACGAAGCTTTCTTT. The chain couples TRBV30 to TRBJ1-1; possibly TRBD1 for D (6 bases). CDR1 and CDR2 from the germline V gene are GTSNPN and SVGIG (reference sequence). V was pared by 2 bases and J by 8 bases, with 9 bases between. The CDR3 has 11 amino acids. Supplemented by reference TRBV30 and TRBJ1-1, the full variable domain reads SQTIHQWPATLVQPVGSPLSLECTVEGTSNPNLYWYRQAAGRGLQLLFYSVGIGQISSEVPQNLSASRPQDRQFILSSKKLLLSDSGFYLCAWSHRDEAFFGQGTRLTVV.

The chain combines TRBV2 with TRBJ1-1, with unresolved D. The CDR3 sequence is 11 residues long. The V gene's germline CDR1 is SNHLY and CDR2 FYNNEI. Trimming pared 5 bases from V and 13 bases from J, leaving 14 bases between. The CDR3 DNA sequence: TGTGCCAGCAGTTCCACATTCTGGGGTTTCTTT. It specifies CASSSTFWGFF.

The chain recombines TRBV5-6 with TRBJ2-3; 9 positions agree with TRBD1. Germline CDR1 reads SGHDT; CDR2 reads YYEEEE. This CDR3 spans 16 amino acids. V dropped 0 bases and J dropped 2; count of bases not matched to a gene: 4. CDR3 region: CASSLDRGRFTDTQYF. CDR3 sequence (DNA): TGTGCCAGCAGCTTGGACAGGGGGCGCTTCACAGATACGCAGTATTTT.

V and J are TRBV27 and TRBJ2-4; TRBD1 agrees at 9 bases. V lost 5 bases to trimming and J lost 6 bases; unmatched junction nucleotides: 8. Germline CDR1 and CDR2: MNHEY and SMNVEV (reference sequence). This CDR3 region has 15 residues. The CDR3 protein is CASSPEEQGANIQYF. For the CDR3, the DNA is TGTGCCAGCAGTCCGGAGGAACAGGGGGCAAACATTCAGTACTTC.

Written as DNA, the CDR3 is TGTGCCAGCAGCTACCAGGGGATAGGTGAAAAACTGTTTTTT. Protein: CASSYQGIGEKLFF. The V call is TRBV5-4, the J call TRBJ1-4, with D perhaps TRBD1 (6 bases). Trimming stripped 3 bases from V and 7 bases from J, with 13 bases between. The germline V gene has CDR1 SGHNT and CDR2 YYREEE (reference sequence). This CDR3 spans 14 amino acids.

This clone was observed a handful of times. This rearrangement joins TRBV2 to TRBJ2-7; no definite D call. Germline V gene data show CDR1 as SNHLY and CDR2 as FYNNEI. Trimming removed 2 bases from V and 7 bases from J, with 15 bases in between. The CDR3 loop spans 14 amino acids. In DNA, the CDR3 is TGTGCCAGCAGTGAATGGTTCAGCCCTCAGGAGCAGTACTTC. Its translation: CASSEWFSPQEQYF.

The V call is TRBV30, the J call TRBJ2-1; a possible D gene is TRBD2 (6 bases). The CDR3 covers 16 residues. The germline V and J ends were trimmed by 6 bases and 0 bases, with 18 bases remaining between them. Germline lookup yields CDR1 GTSNPN and CDR2 SVGIG (reference sequence). The CDR3 nucleotides are TGTGCCTGCCGCCTGGGGGGAAGGAGCTCCTACAATGAGCAGTTCTTC. Encoded protein: CACRLGGRSSYNEQFF.

The chain links TRBV5-8 to TRBJ1-5; tentatively, D is TRBD1 (6 bases). Trimming removed 2 bases from V and 7 bases from J, with 13 bases in between. This CDR3 contains 14 residues. The germline CDR1 and CDR2 sequences are SGHTS and YDEGEE. The CDR3 reads CASSFTGFRQPQHF. The CDR3 region has the DNA TGTGCCAGCAGCTTTACAGGGTTTCGGCAGCCCCAGCATTTT. Complete variable domain (other parts from reference TRBV5-8 and TRBJ1-5): EAGVTQSPTHLIKTRGQQATLRCSPISGHTSVYWYQQALGLGLQFLLWYDEGEERNRGNFPPRFSGRQFPNYSSELNVNALELEDSALYLCASSFTGFRQPQHFGDGTRLSIL.